The 32 T cell receptor beta chains reported below all come from one sample, sequenced in a study of blood T cell repertoires in COVID-19 (dated by TCRdb to the early 2020s). The library relied on the immunoSEQ multiplex PCR assay. TCRdb's version of the immuneACCESS table is confined to in-frame rearrangements and falls short of the full clone set. An unresolved V gene accounts for under half of the shortfall where checked; the remainder is of unknown origin. The sample table holds 20,000 to 30,000 clones, of which 80% to 90% were seen once. The ten largest clones take up approximately 18% of the sample. Sample: peripheral blood. These receptor sequences come from a woman of 80 years or more with acute or convalescent COVID-19.

The chain is built from TRBV7-9 and TRBJ1-4, with 11 bases aligning to TRBD1. The CDR3 is 16 residues long. Germline CDR1 is SEHNR and CDR2 is FQNEAQ (reference sequence). V dropped 3 bases and J dropped 1; count of bases not matched to a gene: 1. CDR3 amino acids: CASSFGTGGTNEKLFF. The CDR3 DNA follows: TGTGCCAGCAGCTTCGGGACAGGGGGAACTAATGAAAAACTGTTTTTT.

J is TRBJ2-7 and V is TRBV3-1 (or the pseudogene TRBV3-2), with D possibly being TRBD2 (6 bases). The germline V and J ends were trimmed by 3 bases and 4 bases, with 13 bases remaining between them. Germline V gene sequence: CDR1 LGHDT, CDR2 YNNKEL (reference sequence). This CDR3 contains 14 residues. DNA of the CDR3: TGTGCCAGCAGCCAGGGTGGGAGGAGTTACGAGCAGTACTTC. Translating it yields CASSQGGRSYEQYF.

The chain has TRBV4-1 and TRBJ1-5; D gene ambiguous. The CDR3 is 17 residues long. Germline loops: CDR1 MGHRA, CDR2 YSYEKL. V gave up 2 bases and J gave up 0 bases, with 14 bases separating them. CDR3 sequence: CASSQSPSPLSNQPQHF. The CDR3 DNA reads TGCGCCAGCAGCCAATCTCCAAGCCCCCTTAGCAATCAGCCCCAGCATTTT.

The V and J genes are TRBV6-5 and TRBJ1-5, with D possibly matching TRBD1 (6 bases). Germline lookup yields CDR1 MNHEY and CDR2 SVGAGI. The V end lost 7 bases, the J end lost 2 bases, and 15 bases lay between the germline ends. The CDR3 extends over 15 amino acids. This chain's CDR3 is CASKPLQGGNQPQHF. CDR3 coding DNA: TGTGCCAGCAAGCCGCTACAGGGCGGCAATCAGCCCCAGCATTTT.

This chain joins TRBV6-5 and TRBJ2-7; D unresolved. The CDR3 has 14 amino acids. Deletions cut 2 bases from V and 0 bases from J, with 8 bases between. Germline CDR1 and CDR2: MNHEY and SVGAGI. The CDR3 DNA reads TGTGCCAGCAGTTACGGCCGAAGCTCCTACGAGCAGTACTTC. This codes for CASSYGRSSYEQYF.

The chain uses TRBV7-8 and TRBJ2-2, with 10 bases fitting TRBD1. The germline gives CDR1 SGHVS, CDR2 FQNEAQ. The junction had 10 bases not matched to a gene; V was cut back by 4 bases and J by 5 bases. The CDR3 is 17 residues long. The CDR3 region has the DNA TGTGCCAGCAGCTGGATACCGGGACAGGGGATAACCGGGGAGCTGTTTTTT. Translation: CASSWIPGQGITGELFF.

The rearrangement links TRBV19 to TRBJ2-5; D remains unclear. Germline V gives CDR1 LNHDA, CDR2 SQIVND (reference sequence). The CDR3 length is 11 residues. The germline V and J ends were trimmed by 2 bases and 5 bases, with 3 bases remaining between them. The CDR3 nucleotides are TGTGCCAGTAGTATACGGGAGACCCAGTACTTC. Translated: CASSIRETQYF.

This chain links TRBV7-2 with TRBJ2-2; D is uncertain. Germline CDR1 and CDR2: SGHTA and FQGNSA. The CDR3 totals 15 residues. Trimming pared 6 bases from V and 2 bases from J, leaving 13 bases between. The DNA of the CDR3 is TGTGCCAGCAGACTTCAAGATTTAAACACCGGGGAGCTGTTTTTT. Protein sequence: CASRLQDLNTGELFF.

V usage is TRBV30 and J usage is TRBJ1-5, with a tentative D call TRBD1 (5 bases). Germline V CDR1 and CDR2: GTSNPN, SVGIG (reference sequence). The CDR3 has 13 amino acids. V was trimmed by 2 bases and J by 7 bases, leaving 12 bases between them. CDR3 nucleotides: TGTGCCTGGAGTTTAACAGGCTCCCAGCCCCAGCATTTT. It yields the protein CAWSLTGSQPQHF.

Written as DNA, the CDR3 is TGTGCCAGCAGCTTGGAACGGGGGAGGTATGGCTACACCTTC. Amino acid sequence: CASSLERGRYGYTF. The J gene is TRBJ1-2, the V gene TRBV5-5; D is perhaps TRBD1 (5 bases). V lost 0 bases and J 5 bases, leaving 11 bases between the germline ends. Germline V gene data show CDR1 as SGHKS and CDR2 as YYEKEE (reference sequence). The CDR3 runs 14 residues.

The gene calls are TRBV11-2 and TRBJ2-5; tentative D call: TRBD2 (6 bases). The V end was cut by 0 bases, the J end by 4 bases, with 21 bases between. Germline V gene data show CDR1 as SGHAT and CDR2 as FQNNGV. The CDR3 totals 18 residues. The CDR3 sequence is CASSLEGSGGVVGETQYF. The DNA for the CDR3 is TGTGCCAGCAGCTTAGAGGGTTCAGGCGGGGTTGTAGGAGAGACCCAGTACTTC.

The chain uses TRBV29-1 and TRBJ2-5; TRBD1 agrees at 7 bases. CDR1 and CDR2 from the germline V gene are SQVTM and ANQGSEA. The CDR3 totals 12 residues. The V gene end was trimmed by 4 bases and the J gene end by 6 bases; junction bases not matched to a gene: 5. CDR3 in DNA: TGCAGCGTTGCTGACAGGGAAAAGACCCAGTACTTC. The encoded protein is CSVADREKTQYF. Variable domain in full (rest from reference TRBV29-1 and TRBJ2-5): SAVISQKPSRDICQRGTSLTIQCQVDSQVTMMFWYRQQPGQSLTLIATANQGSEATYESGFVIDKFPISRPNLTFSTLTVSNMSPEDSSIYLCSVADREKTQYFGPGTRLLVL.

The J gene is TRBJ1-1, the V gene TRBV6-1; no definite D call. Germline-derived CDR1 and CDR2 are MNHNS and SASEGT. V gave up 2 bases and J gave up 6 bases, with 13 bases separating them. This CDR3 spans 14 amino acids. CDR3 bases: TGTGCCAGCAGTGAATTTGAGGGTTTGGCTGAAGCTTTCTTT. Residues: CASSEFEGLAEAFF.

The chain has TRBV7-9 and TRBJ2-7, with TRBD1 as a possible D gene (5 bases). The CDR3 is 13 residues long. Per the germline V gene, CDR1 is SEHNR and CDR2 is FQNEAQ (reference sequence). V gave up 5 bases and J gave up 4 bases, with 12 bases separating them. DNA of the CDR3: TGTGCCAGCAGCCTGGGGCTCTTTTACGAGCAGTACTTC. As protein: CASSLGLFYEQYF.

The genes are TRBV3-1 (or the pseudogene TRBV3-2) and TRBJ2-7, with D perhaps TRBD1 (5 bases). Germline V gene data show CDR1 as LGHDT and CDR2 as YNNKEL (reference sequence). This CDR3 contains 16 residues. V dropped 4 bases and J dropped 5 bases, with 21 bases sitting between them. CDR3 loop: CASSPRGLQGIDEQYF. The CDR3 nucleotides read TGTGCCAGCAGCCCACGTGGGTTGCAGGGAATTGACGAGCAGTACTTC.

The gene calls are TRBV4-3 and TRBJ2-7; D is unresolved. The CDR3 consists of 17 residues. The ends were cut back, 1 base at V and 3 bases at J, with 19 bases in the middle. Per the germline V gene, CDR1 is LGHNA and CDR2 is YSLEER. CDR3 nucleotides: TGCGCCAGCAGCCAAGCCCTGTACGGCAGGATAGACTACGAGCAGTACTTC. It codes for CASSQALYGRIDYEQYF.

The J gene is TRBJ1-1, the V gene TRBV19; maybe TRBD1 (6 bases). The CDR3 consists of 17 residues. Germline assignment: CDR1 LNHDA and CDR2 SQIVND (reference sequence). Trimming stripped 0 bases from V and 7 bases from J, with 21 bases between. CDR3 coding DNA: TGTGCCAGTAGTATAGAATCTCTCGGGGGGCGCAGAAGTGAAGCTTTCTTT. Its translation: CASSIESLGGRRSEAFF.

V and J are TRBV29-1 and TRBJ1-2; D not resolved. This CDR3 is built from 12 residues. Germline loops: CDR1 SQVTM, CDR2 ANQGSEA. Trimming removed 2 bases at V and 4 bases at J, with 8 bases between. The CDR3 nucleotides read TGCAGCGTTGAACGCAGTGGCTATGGCTACACCTTC. Protein: CSVERSGYGYTF. Filled out from reference TRBV29-1 and TRBJ1-2, the complete variable domain reads SAVISQKPSRDICQRGTSLTIQCQVDSQVTMMFWYRQQPGQSLTLIATANQGSEATYESGFVIDKFPISRPNLTFSTLTVSNMSPEDSSIYLCSVERSGYGYTFGSGTRLTVV.

The chain joins TRBV6-6 to TRBJ2-7; 9 bases agree with TRBD2. V dropped 5 bases and J dropped 7; count of bases not matched to a gene: 15. The CDR3 spans 16 residues. The germline CDR1 and CDR2 sequences are MNHNY and SVGAGI (reference sequence). CDR3 sequence reads: CASSRNSGGRAWEQYF. The CDR3 region has the DNA TGTGCCAGCAGTCGAAACTCCGGCGGGAGGGCCTGGGAGCAGTACTTC.

This clone is classed as medium-sized (0.01 to 0.1%). In DNA, the CDR3 is TGTGCCAGCAGCCCCGCATCGCGGAAAACTGAAGCTTTCTTT. Its translation: CASSPASRKTEAFF. The J gene is TRBJ1-1, the V gene TRBV14; D unclear. The germline V gene encodes CDR1 SGHDN and CDR2 FVKESK. The CDR3 runs 14 residues. V was clipped by 4 bases and J by 5 bases, with 14 bases between them.

V usage is TRBV10-2 and J usage is TRBJ2-5, with D perhaps TRBD2 (5 bases). Germline CDR1 reads WSHSY; CDR2 reads SAAADI. V was pared by 6 bases and J by 3 bases, with 14 bases between. There are 14 residues in the CDR3. This CDR3 is CASRDSKKEETQYF. Here the CDR3 DNA reads TGCGCCAGCAGGGACTCAAAAAAGGAAGAGACCCAGTACTTC.

The rearrangement joins TRBV7-9 to TRBJ2-3, with 11 bases that match TRBD2. V lost 5 bases to trimming and J lost 7 bases; unmatched junction nucleotides: 8. Germline lookup yields CDR1 SEHNR and CDR2 FQNEAQ (reference sequence). The CDR3 is 15 amino acids. The CDR3 spells CASSPRLAGGNTQYF. CDR3 sequence (DNA): TGTGCCAGCAGCCCCCGGCTAGCGGGGGGAAATACGCAGTATTTT.

The genes are TRBV10-3 and TRBJ1-1; 9 bases are shared with TRBD1. V trimming: 9 bases; J trimming: 1 base; junction bases outside the gene matches: 6. Germline V CDR1 and CDR2: ENHRY, SYGVKD. CDR3 length equals 14 residues. In DNA form, the CDR3 reads TGTGCCATAAACAGGGGGCTGGGGAACACTGAAGCTTTCTTT. Translation gives CAINRGLGNTEAFF.

The chain is built from TRBV27 and TRBJ2-7, with 11 bases that match TRBD2. Germline V lookup: CDR1 MNHEY, CDR2 SMNVEV (reference sequence). The CDR3 covers 16 residues. V shed 5 bases and J 2 bases; nucleotides not matched to a gene: 8. The CDR3 DNA is TGTGCCAGCAGTCCCCAACTAGCGGGGGCCACCTACGAGCAGTACTTC. Translation: CASSPQLAGATYEQYF.

V is TRBV7-9 and J is TRBJ1-4; D possibly corresponds to TRBD1 (6 bases). The CDR3 covers 14 residues. CDR1 and CDR2 (germline): SEHNR, FQNEAQ (reference sequence). Trimming pared 1 base from V and 6 bases from J, leaving 9 bases between. For the CDR3, the DNA is TGTGCCAGCAGCTTAGAGGGGGTGTATGAAAAACTGTTTTTT. It translates to CASSLEGVYEKLFF.

The J gene is TRBJ2-7, the V gene TRBV2; 7 bases agree with TRBD2. CDR1 and CDR2 from the germline V gene are SNHLY and FYNNEI. V trimming: 9 bases; J trimming: 6 bases; junction bases outside the gene matches: 11. This CDR3 is 13 amino acids long. In DNA form, the CDR3 reads TGTGCCAGGGCTGGGGGGGTCGGGCGCGAGCAGTACTTC. Amino acids: CARAGGVGREQYF.

This chain's CDR3 is CSARRAGQTYF. The CDR3 DNA sequence: TGCAGTGCTAGAAGGGCCGGACAGACTTATTTT. This chain uses TRBV20-1 with TRBJ1-3; tentative D call: TRBD1 (6 bases). Germline loops: CDR1 DFQATT, CDR2 SNEGSKA (reference sequence). The ends were cut back, 2 bases at V and 16 bases at J, with 15 bases in the middle. The CDR3 runs to 11 residues.

This chain joins TRBV20-1 and TRBJ1-1; 11 bases match TRBD1. The CDR3 contains 14 residues. V lost 3 bases, J lost 4 bases, and 4 bases stayed unmatched. Germline CDR1 and CDR2: DFQATT and SNEGSKA (reference sequence). The CDR3 nucleotides are TGCAGTGCTAGTTCGGGACAGGGGGGCACTGAAGCTTTCTTT. Protein sequence: CSASSGQGGTEAFF.

As to this clone: A read error is likely, as this CDR3 ends without the conserved phenylalanine or tryptophan. Because the CDR3's place on the DNA is in doubt, the DNA is left out and the CDR3 is given as listed by TCRdb. The chain employs TRBV2 and TRBJ1-5; the table's D call, TRBD1, was not checked against the DNA. The CDR3 is made up of 15 amino acids, end residues included. Germline V gene sequence: CDR1 SNHLY, CDR2 FYNNEI. CDR3 loop: CASSVTTGGGSAPLM.

This sequence joins TRBV5-4 and TRBJ2-3, with 10 bases identical to TRBD1. The V segment lost 5 bases and the J segment 3 bases; nucleotides outside the gene matches: 6. Germline values: CDR1 SGHNT, CDR2 YYREEE (reference sequence). The CDR3 is made up of 15 amino acids. The CDR3 DNA sequence: TGTGCCAGCAGAAAGGGGACAGGGGTAACAGATACGCAGTATTTT. Residues: CASRKGTGVTDTQYF.

The chain has TRBV10-2 and TRBJ2-2, with 7 bases lining up with TRBD1. Germline V gives CDR1 WSHSY, CDR2 SAAADI. This CDR3 has 14 residues. After removal of 10 bases from V and 1 base from J, the junction contained 6 bases not matched to a gene. Here the CDR3 reads CATLRTGNTGELFF. The CDR3 nucleotides are TGCGCCACCCTTCGGACAGGGAACACCGGGGAGCTGTTTTTT.

This clone was detected only once. The DNA for the CDR3 is TGTGCCAGCAGCCAAGAGCAGGGGTACGAGCAGTACTTC. Encoded protein: CASSQEQGYEQYF. The rearrangement uses TRBV3-1 (or the pseudogene TRBV3-2) and TRBJ2-7; possibly TRBD1 for D (6 bases). Trimming pared 0 bases from V and 4 bases from J, leaving 7 bases between. Germline values: CDR1 LGHDT, CDR2 YNNKEL (reference sequence). This CDR3 has 13 residues.